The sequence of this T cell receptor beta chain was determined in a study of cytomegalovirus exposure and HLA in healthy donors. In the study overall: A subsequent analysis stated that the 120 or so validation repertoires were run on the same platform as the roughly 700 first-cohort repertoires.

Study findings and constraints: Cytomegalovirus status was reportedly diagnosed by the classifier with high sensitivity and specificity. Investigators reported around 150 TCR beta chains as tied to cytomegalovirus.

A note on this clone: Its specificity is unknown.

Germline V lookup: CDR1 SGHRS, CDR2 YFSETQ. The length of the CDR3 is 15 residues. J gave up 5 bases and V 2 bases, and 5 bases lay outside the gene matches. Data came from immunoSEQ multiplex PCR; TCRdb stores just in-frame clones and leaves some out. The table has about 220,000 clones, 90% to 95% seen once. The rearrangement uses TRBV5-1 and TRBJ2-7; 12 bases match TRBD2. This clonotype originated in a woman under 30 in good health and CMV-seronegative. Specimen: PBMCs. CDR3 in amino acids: CASSLLAGGSDEQYF. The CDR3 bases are TGCGCCAGCAGCTTACTAGCGGGAGGCTCTGACGAGCAGTACTTC.